Reported below is one TCR beta chain. What it binds is unknown. Assay: immunoSEQ multiplex PCR; the TCRdb copy retains only in-frame clones and omits some. The data show more than 75,000 clones, nearly 90% seen once. This CDR3 has 14 amino acids. V was trimmed by 6 bases and J by 3 bases, leaving 15 bases between them. Germline V gives CDR1 GTSNPN, CDR2 SVGIG (reference sequence). The sample comes from a study of T cell responses to AZD1222 COVID-19 vaccine. Study background: Second-dose timings of about 4 or about 12 weeks were pooled.

Findings and limits, study-wide: White British people made up most donors, females outnumbered males, and clonal diversity was possibly underestimated. Spike was spanned by vaccine-associated CD4 TCRs, which were dominant at 160-218 and 743-854. Targets within unmutated variant regions were reportedly found for nearly half of spike-specific TCRs.

The genes are TRBV30 and TRBJ1-5, with D tentatively TRBD1 (6 bases). This TCR came from an adult in good health. Sample: peripheral blood, taken on day 0 of AZD1222 vaccination. CDR3 in DNA: TGTGCCTGCAGATCCAGGGGCCCCAATCAGCCCCAGCATTTT. The encoded protein is CACRSRGPNQPQHF.